This T cell receptor (beta chain) was sequenced for a study of blood T cell repertoires in COVID-19. Across the whole study: Spain, Italy and the United States supplied samples that represented acute and convalescent COVID-19. PBMCs, B-cell-depleted T cells, or T cells were the source of the cDNA or gDNA that made up the material.

Germline CDR1 and CDR2: KGHDR and SFDVKD. Trimming removed 2 bases at V and 2 bases at J, with 7 bases between. The CDR3 spans 14 residues. As handled by the study authors: Researchers report that nucleated cell counts were estimated from reference gene primer amplification. The repertoire was sequenced with immunoSEQ multiplex PCR; TCRdb's copy has only in-frame clones and lacks some. From that table come the V and J calls and clone size; the DNA was used to work out D and trimming. The data contain around 95,000 clones, over 75% of them singletons. This TCR derives from a man between 25 and 39 years old in a cohort sampled during active COVID-19. J is TRBJ2-3 and V is TRBV24-1; perhaps TRBD1 as D (5 bases). The sample was peripheral blood. CDR3 DNA: TGTGCCACCAGTGATTACGGACACACAGATACGCAGTATTTT. Translation gives CATSDYGHTDTQYF.